This T cell receptor (beta chain) is drawn from a study of PD-L1 blockade in urothelial cancer. Study-wide background: Analyses were performed on blood at 3 weeks after treatment start (the second dose) and at 6 weeks.

The repertoire was sequenced with immunoSEQ multiplex PCR; TCRdb's copy has only in-frame clones and lacks some. The table records 50,000 to 70,000 clones, approximately 80% of them present only once. The V gene end was trimmed by 1 base and the J gene end by 8 bases; junction bases not matched to a gene: 11. Germline CDR1 is LGHNA and CDR2 is YSLEER. The length of the CDR3 is 17 residues. Time point specified: pretreatment peripheral blood. This sequence was found in a man aged 65-85 years with urothelial cancer. The V call is TRBV4-3, the J call TRBJ1-4; the match to TRBD1 covers 9 bases. Sequencing was performed on PBMCs, taken around atezolizumab (anti-PD-L1) treatment. The CDR3 reads CASSQVFLTGGGEKLFF. The CDR3 DNA reads TGCGCCAGCAGCCAAGTCTTTCTGACAGGGGGTGGGGAAAAACTGTTTTTT.